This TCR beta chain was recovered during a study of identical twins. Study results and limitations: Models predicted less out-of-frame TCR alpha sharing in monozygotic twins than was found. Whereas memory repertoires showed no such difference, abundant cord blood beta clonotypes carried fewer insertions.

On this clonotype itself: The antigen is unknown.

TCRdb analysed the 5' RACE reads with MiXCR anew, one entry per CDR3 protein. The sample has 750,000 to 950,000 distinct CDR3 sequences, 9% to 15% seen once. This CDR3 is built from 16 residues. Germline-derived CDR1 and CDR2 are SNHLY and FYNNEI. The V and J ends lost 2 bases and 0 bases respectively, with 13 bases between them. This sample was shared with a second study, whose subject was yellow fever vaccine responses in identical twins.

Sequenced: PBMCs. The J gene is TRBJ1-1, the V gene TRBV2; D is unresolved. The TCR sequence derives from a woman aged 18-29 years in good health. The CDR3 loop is CASSETWTAMNTEAFF. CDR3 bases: TGTGCCAGCAGTGAAACCTGGACGGCTATGAACACTGAAGCTTTCTTT.